These T cell receptor beta chains were read from a single sample in a study of shared clonotypes between healthy human individuals. Produced via immunoSEQ multiplex PCR; TCRdb's table is partial and in-frame only. The table shows approximately 2,000,000 clones, with around 93% occurring only once. Sequenced: naive CD8+ T cells from PBMCs. Receptor source: a man aged 18-30 years in good health. Some clones in this sample may be carry-over from other donors' samples. Each CDR3 is given with its conserved first and last residue. The order of the fields is V gene, D gene, CDR3 protein. D genes are given only for firm matches.

TRBV7-9 TRBD1 CASSLTGELEQYF
TRBV4-1 TRBD1 CASSSGTGYGEQYF
TRBV5-1 . CASSFRDLSTYEQYF
TRBV11-2 TRBD2 CASSFPTSGGLPSSYEQYF
TRBV4-1 . CASSDRQALDTEAFF
TRBV5-1 . CASLGQGQGEQYF
TRBV7-6 . CASSLLSGSLGTYEQYF
TRBV7-9 . CASSLGYGSSYNEQFF
TRBV21-1 . CASRKEFRRDTQYF
TRBV4-1 TRBD2 CASSHLISGSRYEQFF
TRBV27 . CASSLGGLGSIQYF
TRBV27 . CASSLGGQPQHF
TRBV7-3 . CASSPTWSSGELFF
TRBV5-5 . CASSLAIGVTGYGYTF
TRBV7-8 . CASSSSRTEAFF
TRBV7-9 . CASNLPGGGTEAFF
TRBV28 TRBD2 CASHSLAGGPGETQYF
TRBV2 . CASSSLVWVEQYF
TRBV27 . CASSFFWGAGVNAYEQYF
TRBV7-9 . CASSFPGDTQYF
TRBV27 TRBD2 CASSWAGVSSYEQYF
TRBV7-3 . CASSLSGSSYNEQFF
TRBV4-1 TRBD1 CASSTGVNYGYTF
TRBV9 TRBD1 CASSEGTGTGYDEQFF
TRBV11-2 . CASRNRGQSGNTIYF
TRBV7-3 TRBD2 CASSLIAGGHEQYF
TRBV9 TRBD1 CASSATGGNEQFF
TRBV27 . CASSLFPQETQYF
TRBV9 TRBD2 CASSPGGTIYEQYF
TRBV16 . CASSAERGERNQPQHF
TRBV27 . CASSFLGTLETQYF
TRBV19 . CATSGRPNFYEQYF
TRBV27 . CASSFLGTDSNQPQHF
TRBV25-1 TRBD2 CASSESSSGPSYEQYF
TRBV5-1 TRBD1 CASSLDRATDTQYF
TRBV7-9 . CASSGDKGIPNTGELFF
TRBV11-2 . CASSPDPYEQYF
TRBV7-6 . CASSLTPGATEAFF
TRBV4-1 . CASSLDRSGEQYF
TRBV27 . CASSFLRPSNTGELFF
TRBV6-5 . CASSLTVRGGTGELFF
TRBV7-9 . CASSPRTPSTGELFF
TRBV7-3 . CASSLDSRPYNEQFF
TRBV4-3 TRBD2 CASSLGLAGTTEQYF
TRBV2 TRBD1 CASSGPGQGVTNYGYTF
TRBV7-2 . CASSLVRAGVGGTEAFF
TRBV5-6 . CASSLSNEETQYF
TRBV11-2 TRBD2 CASSLYRREGDTQYF